The clone carrying this TCR beta chain showed up just a few times. The antigen is undetermined. The use of a sample-barcoded 5' primer and a J-beta primer mix characterized a second PCR of roughly 6 to 11 cycles. MiXCR, applied by TCRdb to the 5' RACE reads, yields one record per CDR3 protein. The sample shows roughly 500,000 distinct CDR3 sequences, 27% of them seen only once. This sample stems from a study of blood T cells in healthy people across ages. Study background: About one barcoded beta molecule per two T cells came from capture by template switching. Study-wide findings and caveats: Naive CD4+ cell counts and diversity both ran higher in long-lived than in aged donors.

V lost 6 bases and J 4 bases, leaving 10 bases between the germline ends. Germline V gene data show CDR1 as MNHEY and CDR2 as SVGAGI. The CDR3 contains 13 residues. This TCR derives from an older woman in good health. What was sequenced was blood. The J gene is TRBJ1-3, the V gene TRBV6-5; no reliable D call. CDR3 bases: TGTGCCAGCAGAAATACGGCCGGAAACACCATATATTTT. It translates to CASRNTAGNTIYF.